This T cell receptor (beta chain) was obtained from a study of early T cells in non-severe SARS-CoV-2 infection (dated by TCRdb to the early 2020s). Turning to the overall study: Because TCR sequencing was done on bulk RNA from unsorted whole blood, the alpha and beta chains could not be paired.

Regarding this clonotype: What antigen it recognizes has not been identified. It has no much larger one-base neighbor in the sample; base qualities were not kept.

A case-control design nested within a healthcare worker cohort in London, UK, was used, with weekly nasopharyngeal swab PCR tests and blood sampling performed. Healthcare workers were recruited between 23 and 31 March 2020, during the week of the UK lockdown, and were followed weekly for up to 16 weeks. The library was obtained by 5' RACE. Sequenced on a NextSeq 500. The TCR library protocol attached unique molecular identifiers to individual cDNA molecules to correct for sequencing error and PCR bias. Both TCR alpha and beta chains were sequenced, and tight co-correlation was observed between alpha and beta sequence abundances in each sample. The study's processing was this. Decombinator V4 was used to annotate TCR sequences for V gene, J gene and CDR3. TCRs were defined as expanded if a significant change between any two time points was detected under a Poisson model with p below 0.0001. TCR abundances were normalised to the total number of TCRs sequenced in each sample and reported as counts per million. MAIT TCRs were defined by TRAV1-2 paired with TRAJ12, TRAJ20 or TRAJ33, and iNKT TCRs by TRAV10 paired with TRAJ18. A search of VDJdb, accessed on 1 November 2021, was run for TCRs annotated to CMV, EBV and SARS-CoV-2, with TCRs annotated for multiple antigens excluded. In-frame beta chains were kept once TCRdb had trimmed the public reads at Q25 with fastp and called clones with MiXCR. Duplicate CDR3 protein sequences are folded into a single record with the most common DNA and genes. These V and J calls originate from TCRdb's pipeline instead of the authors' own analysis. The sample includes fewer than 95,000 distinct CDR3 sequences, with roughly 17% observed a single time. Approximately 5.1% of the sample rests with the top ten.

The full study reports these points: Matching against VDJdb was skewed toward anti-spike CD8 responses, likely underestimated virus-specific expansions, and missed private and CD4 specificities.

CDR1 DFQATT and CDR2 SNEGSKA were looked up in the germline V gene (reference sequence). V was cut back by 3 bases and J by 8 bases, leaving a gap of 20 bases between them. The CDR3 runs 16 amino acids, cysteine and phenylalanine included. Solely the CDR3 DNA is kept, with 48 bases framed from the first base. The origin of this receptor is an adult who was a healthcare worker with PCR-confirmed SARS-CoV-2 infection or an uninfected control (not recorded which). Rearrangement joined TRBV20-1 to TRBJ1-6; confidence is insufficient to name the D gene. The sequenced sample was whole blood, obtained at baseline. The CDR3 region: CSARATVTFGDSPLHF. Here is the DNA: TGCAGTGCTAGGGCTACAGTGACATTTGGGGATTCACCCCTCCACTTT.